Shown below are 15 T cell receptor beta chains from a single sample sequenced in a study of a mutant IDH1 vaccine in newly diagnosed glioma (dated by TCRdb to 2020 to 2022). The time point label, read with the paper, signifies: week 11, during vaccination. A 20-mer mutant IDH1 peptide at 300 micrograms in Montanide made up each vaccine dose, which was injected subcutaneously together with topical imiquimod. The method behind the library was the immunoSEQ multiplex PCR assay. TCRdb obtained this table from immuneACCESS and retained in-frame rearrangements with V and J assigned. These tables miss some clones; where compared with another copy, unresolved V genes account for less than half of the shortfall, and the remainder is unexplained. This sample is represented by around 130,000 clones; around 80% of them were singletons. The top ten constitute 5% to 7% of the sample. Their recognized antigens are unknown.

Sequences were derived from PBMCs, sampled from a glioma patient whose treatment included an IDH1 peptide vaccine. These receptors originate from a middle-aged man with glioma.

This clone was seen a handful of times. The CDR3 nucleotides read TGTGCCAGCAGTTTCGGGTTGCGAGGCACCGGGGAGCTGTTTTTT. Translated: CASSFGLRGTGELFF. The J gene is TRBJ2-2, the V gene TRBV27; no reliable D call. In germline, CDR1 is MNHEY, CDR2 SMNVEV (reference sequence). This CDR3 has 15 residues. V was pared by 3 bases and J by 4 bases, with 12 bases between.

This chain uses TRBV7-3 with TRBJ2-3; TRBD2 aligns across 8 bases. The junction had 15 bases not matched to a gene; V was cut back by 5 bases and J by 2 bases. The CDR3 length is 18 residues. Germline-derived CDR1 and CDR2 are SGHTA and FQGTGA. DNA for the CDR3: TGTGCCAGCAGCCCAGGCCAGGGACTAGGATGGTTCACAGATACGCAGTATTTT. Translating gives CASSPGQGLGWFTDTQYF.

The CDR3 region is CASSIGPGGGTEAFF. The DNA for the CDR3 is TGTGCCAGTAGTATTGGGCCAGGGGGGGGCACTGAAGCTTTCTTT. V is TRBV19 and J is TRBJ1-1; 7 bases are a match to TRBD1. This CDR3 contains 15 residues. CDR1 and CDR2 (germline): LNHDA, SQIVND (reference sequence). After removal of 3 bases from V and 4 bases from J, the junction contained 8 bases not matched to a gene. The variable domain in full, completed from reference TRBV19 and TRBJ1-1, reads DGGITQSPKYLFRKEGQNVTLSCEQNLNHDAMYWYRQDPGQGLRLIYYSQIVNDFQKGDIAEGYSVSREKKESFPLTVTSAQKNPTAFYLCASSIGPGGGTEAFFGQGTRLTVV.

The chain carries TRBV4-2 and TRBJ1-2; no definite D call. Between the trimmed V and J ends, which lost 1 base and 3 bases, there was a span of 12 bases. Germline V lookup: CDR1 LGHNA, CDR2 YNFKEQ. CDR3 length equals 15 residues. The CDR3, as DNA: TGTGCCAGCAGCCAAGGGAGGGAGGAATACTATGGCTACACCTTC. Amino acid sequence: CASSQGREEYYGYTF.

This clone was picked up a small number of times. The V and J genes are TRBV2 and TRBJ1-5; 8 bases map to TRBD1. V lost 1 base and J lost 2; bases outside the gene matches: 1. Germline CDR1 SNHLY, CDR2 FYNNEI. The CDR3 spans 15 residues. CDR3 amino acids: CASSEVGQGNQPQHF. CDR3 coding DNA: TGTGCCAGCAGTGAAGTGGGACAGGGCAATCAGCCCCAGCATTTT.

The chain links TRBV7-2 to TRBJ1-3; D is undetermined. The V gene lost 0 bases and the J gene lost 0 bases, with 9 bases spanning the gap. Germline CDR1 is SGHTA and CDR2 is FQGNSA. This CDR3 region has 16 residues. CDR3 nucleotide sequence: TGTGCCAGCAGCTTAGCGGCTGTGAACTCTGGAAACACCATATATTTT. Protein: CASSLAAVNSGNTIYF.

This chain links TRBV27 with TRBJ1-1; no clear D. From germline, CDR1 is MNHEY and CDR2 SMNVEV (reference sequence). The CDR3 is 13 residues long. Trimming cost V 6 bases and J 0 bases, with 8 bases left between them. CDR3 nucleotides: TGTGCCAGCAGCCGGTGGATGAACACTGAAGCTTTCTTT. Translation gives CASSRWMNTEAFF.

The rearrangement links TRBV15 to TRBJ2-2; D unresolved. Trimming shortened V by 5 bases and J by 1 base, and 8 bases separated the two germline ends. The CDR3 consists of 14 residues. CDR1 and CDR2 (germline): LNHNV, YYDKDF (reference sequence). CDR3 DNA: TGTGCCACCAGCCCGACGGGGAACACCGGGGAGCTGTTTTTT. Protein: CATSPTGNTGELFF. Drawing the rest from reference TRBV15 and TRBJ2-2, the complete variable domain is DAMVIQNPRYQVTQFGKPVTLSCSQTLNHNVMYWYQQKSSQAPKLLFHYYDKDFNNEADTPDNFQSRRPNTSFCFLDIRSPGLGDTAMYLCATSPTGNTGELFFGEGSRLTVL.

J is TRBJ2-1 and V is TRBV29-1, with 10 nucleotides matching TRBD2. From germline, CDR1 is SQVTM and CDR2 ANQGSEA. The V and J ends lost 3 bases and 8 bases, in that order; junction bases with no gene match: 10. The CDR3 sequence is 15 residues long. In DNA form, the CDR3 reads TGCAGCGTTGACACTAGCGGGAATCTGGGCGATGAGCAGTTCTTC. It codes for CSVDTSGNLGDEQFF.

The rearrangement uses TRBV7-9 and TRBJ1-1; D is ambiguous. Germline CDR1 SEHNR, CDR2 FQNEAQ (reference sequence). Trimming shortened V by 5 bases and J by 0 bases, and 10 bases separated the two germline ends. The CDR3 covers 14 residues. The CDR3 protein is CASSPKAVNTEAFF. The DNA of the CDR3 is TGTGCCAGCAGCCCTAAGGCGGTGAACACTGAAGCTTTCTTT. Drawing the rest from reference TRBV7-9 and TRBJ1-1, the complete variable domain is DTGVSQNPRHKITKRGQNVTFRCDPISEHNRLYWYRQTLGQGPEFLTYFQNEAQLEKSRLLSDRFSAERPKGSFSTLEIQRTEQGDSAMYLCASSPKAVNTEAFFGQGTRLTVV.

Comment on this clone: Compared with germline, one end of the junction differs, possibly owing to a read error. V and J are TRBV7-7 and TRBJ2-3, with D possibly matching TRBD2 (5 bases). This CDR3 region has 16 residues. The germline CDR1 and CDR2 sequences are SSHAT and FNYEAQ (reference sequence). CDR3 region: CASSLSPGIRTDTQYF. For the CDR3, the DNA is TGTGCTAGCAGCTTATCACCGGGGATAAGGACAGATACGCAGTATTTT.

The rearrangement links TRBV6-1 to TRBJ1-1; D is unclear. Germline lookup yields CDR1 MNHNS and CDR2 SASEGT. The CDR3 totals 14 residues. V was clipped by 7 bases and J by 1 base, with 13 bases between them. CDR3 loop: CASTKSDGNTEAFF. CDR3 nucleotides: TGTGCCAGCACCAAATCAGACGGGAACACTGAAGCTTTCTTT.

The chain couples TRBV30 to TRBJ1-4, with 11 bases fitting TRBD1. V trimming: 4 bases; J trimming: 6 bases; junction bases outside the gene matches: 7. The V gene's germline CDR1 is GTSNPN and CDR2 SVGIG (reference sequence). CDR3 length: 15 amino acids. The CDR3 region is CAWNNAGQGDEKLFF. DNA for the CDR3: TGTGCCTGGAACAACGCGGGACAGGGGGATGAAAAACTGTTTTTT.

The chain uses TRBV5-1 and TRBJ2-7; D is uncertain. This CDR3 is 14 amino acids long. Germline V gene lookup returns CDR1 SGHRS and CDR2 YFSETQ. V gave up 1 base and J gave up 3 bases, with 11 bases separating them. The CDR3 DNA reads TGCGCCAGCAGCTTGAACCGGGCTTACTACGAGCAGTACTTC. Residues: CASSLNRAYYEQYF.

V is TRBV2 and J is TRBJ2-2; D may be TRBD2 (6 bases). The V gene lost 4 bases and the J gene lost 0 bases, with 9 bases spanning the gap. Per the germline V gene, CDR1 is SNHLY and CDR2 is FYNNEI. The CDR3 extends over 15 amino acids. The CDR3 DNA follows: TGTGCCAGCAGTGCGGGACTCCCGAACACCGGGGAGCTGTTTTTT. As protein: CASSAGLPNTGELFF.